What follows describes a single T cell receptor (beta chain). This CDR3 is built from 13 residues. Between the trimmed V and J ends, which lost 10 bases and 9 bases, there was a span of 19 bases. CDR1 is WSHSY, CDR2 SAAADI, per germline. Generated by immunoSEQ multiplex PCR, the TCRdb table keeps only in-frame clones and is missing some. The top ten clones hold about 6% of a sample with 150,000 to 200,000 clones, 80% of them seen once. The sample comes from a study of blood T cell repertoires in COVID-19. The specimen was PBMCs or T cells enriched from blood (not recorded which). The receptor was derived from a man aged 40-49 years who had recovered from COVID-19. V is TRBV10-2 and J is TRBJ2-1, with D possibly being TRBD2 (6 bases). The CDR3 sequence: CATIDRGSSEQFF. For the CDR3, the DNA is TGCGCCACTATAGACCGGGGGTCCAGTGAGCAGTTCTTC.